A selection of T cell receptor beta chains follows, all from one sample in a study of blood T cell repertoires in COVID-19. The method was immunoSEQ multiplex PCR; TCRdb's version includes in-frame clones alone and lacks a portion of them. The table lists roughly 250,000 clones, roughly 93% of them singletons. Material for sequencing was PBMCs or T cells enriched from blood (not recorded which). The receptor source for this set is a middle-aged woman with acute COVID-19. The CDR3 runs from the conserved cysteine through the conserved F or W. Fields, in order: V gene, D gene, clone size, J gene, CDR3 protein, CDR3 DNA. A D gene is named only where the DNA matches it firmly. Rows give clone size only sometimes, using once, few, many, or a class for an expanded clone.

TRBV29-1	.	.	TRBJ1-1	CSGIQANTEAFF	TGCAGCGGGATACAGGCTAACACTGAAGCTTTCTTT
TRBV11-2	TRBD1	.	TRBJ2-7	CASSEGQGAYEQYF	TGTGCCAGCAGCGAGGGACAGGGGGCGTACGAGCAGTACTTC
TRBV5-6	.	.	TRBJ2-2	CASSLGGLYNAGELFF	TGTGCCAGCAGCTTGGGGGGGCTCTACAACGCCGGGGAGCTGTTTTTT
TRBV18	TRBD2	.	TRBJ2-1	CASSLSGMVQFF	TGTGCCAGCTCACTTAGCGGGATGGTGCAGTTCTTC
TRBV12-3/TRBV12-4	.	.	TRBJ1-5	CASAPGSNQPQHF	TGTGCCTCTGCGCCGGGGAGCAATCAGCCCCAGCATTTT
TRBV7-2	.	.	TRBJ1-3	CASSLDSSGNTIYF	TGTGCCAGCAGCTTAGATAGCTCTGGAAACACCATATATTTT
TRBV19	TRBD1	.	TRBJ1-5	CASSGQGGGNQPQHF	TGTGCCAGTAGCGGACAGGGAGGCGGCAATCAGCCCCAGCATTTT
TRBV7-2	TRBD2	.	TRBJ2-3	CASSPQAGTDTQYF	TGTGCCAGCAGCCCTCAAGCGGGGACAGATACGCAGTATTTT
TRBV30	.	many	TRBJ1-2	CAWRLQGSFGYTF	TGTGCCTGGAGGCTACAGGGCTCTTTTGGCTACACCTTC
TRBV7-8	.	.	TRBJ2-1	CASSSGTYNEQFF	TGTGCCAGCAGCTCCGGGACCTACAATGAGCAGTTCTTC
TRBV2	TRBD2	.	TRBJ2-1	CASTSLAGEGPRPYNEQFF	TGTGCCAGCACCTCCTTGGCGGGGGAGGGCCCTCGCCCCTACAATGAGCAGTTCTTC
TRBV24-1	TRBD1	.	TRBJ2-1	CATGGQGAIDLGNEQFF	TGTGCCACCGGGGGGCAGGGGGCCATAGACTTGGGCAATGAGCAGTTCTTC
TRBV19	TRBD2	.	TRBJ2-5	CASSDSAGGGGQTQYF	TGTGCCAGTAGTGACTCAGCGGGAGGGGGCGGTCAGACCCAGTACTTC
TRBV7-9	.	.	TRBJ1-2	CASSLVSNYGYTF	TGTGCCAGCAGCTTAGTCAGTAACTATGGCTACACCTTC
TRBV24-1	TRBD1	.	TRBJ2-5	CATSEPGTGKETQYF	TGTGCCACCAGTGAACCCGGGACAGGGAAAGAGACCCAGTACTTC
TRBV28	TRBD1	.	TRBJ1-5	CASRPTGRFQNQPQHF	TGTGCCAGCAGACCGACAGGGAGATTCCAAAATCAGCCCCAGCATTTT